Described below is a single TCR beta chain sequence and its context. The source of the sample is a study of shared clonotypes between healthy human individuals. Repertoires were generated with immunoSEQ multiplex PCR, while TCRdb's copy carries only in-frame clones and drops some. The data show millions of clones, just over 90% seen once. Naive CD8 cells lacked CD45RO and underwent positive selection for CCR7, leaving out terminally differentiated effector memory CD45RA+ cells. Source material: naive CD8+ T cells from PBMCs. The TCR originated in a man between 18 and 29 years old in good health. Some clones in this sample may be carry-over from other donors' samples.

The CDR3 coding sequence is TGTGCCAGCAGATCCCGGACAGGGGGGGCTCAAGCTTTCTTT. It codes for CASRSRTGGAQAFF. V and J are TRBV28 and TRBJ1-1; TRBD1 agrees at 10 bases. Losses at the gene ends were 6 bases for V and 9 bases for J; bases not matched to a gene: 10. CDR3 size: 14 residues. Germline V gene sequence: CDR1 MDHEN, CDR2 SYDVKM.